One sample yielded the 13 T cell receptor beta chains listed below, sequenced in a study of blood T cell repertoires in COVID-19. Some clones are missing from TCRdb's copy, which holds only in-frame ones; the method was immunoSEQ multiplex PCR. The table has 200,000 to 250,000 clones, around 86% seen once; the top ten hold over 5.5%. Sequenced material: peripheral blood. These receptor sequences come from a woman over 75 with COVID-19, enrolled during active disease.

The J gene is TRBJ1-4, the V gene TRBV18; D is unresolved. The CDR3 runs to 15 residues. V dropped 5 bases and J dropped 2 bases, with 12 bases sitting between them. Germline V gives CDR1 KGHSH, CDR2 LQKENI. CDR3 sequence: CASSSLDGTNEKLFF. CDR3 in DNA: TGTGCCAGCTCATCACTTGACGGGACTAATGAAAAACTGTTTTTT.

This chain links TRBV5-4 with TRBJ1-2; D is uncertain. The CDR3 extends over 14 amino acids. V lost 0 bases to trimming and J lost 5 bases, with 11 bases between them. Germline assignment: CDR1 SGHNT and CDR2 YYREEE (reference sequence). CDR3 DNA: TGTGCCAGCAGCTTGGTAAGGCAGGATTATGGCTACACCTTC. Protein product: CASSLVRQDYGYTF.

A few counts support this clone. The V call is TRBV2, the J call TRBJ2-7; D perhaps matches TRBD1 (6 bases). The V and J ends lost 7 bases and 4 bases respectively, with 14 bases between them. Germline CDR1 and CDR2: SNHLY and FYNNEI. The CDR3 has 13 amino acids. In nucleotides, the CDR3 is TGTGCCAGCAAAGGACAGACAGCATACGAGCAGTACTTC. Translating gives CASKGQTAYEQYF.

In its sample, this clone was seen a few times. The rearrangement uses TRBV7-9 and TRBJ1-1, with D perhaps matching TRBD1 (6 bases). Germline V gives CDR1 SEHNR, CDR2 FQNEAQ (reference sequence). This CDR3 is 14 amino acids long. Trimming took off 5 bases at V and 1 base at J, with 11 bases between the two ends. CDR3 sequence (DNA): TGTGCCAGCAGCAGGACGACAGGGAACACTGAAGCTTTCTTT. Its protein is CASSRTTGNTEAFF.

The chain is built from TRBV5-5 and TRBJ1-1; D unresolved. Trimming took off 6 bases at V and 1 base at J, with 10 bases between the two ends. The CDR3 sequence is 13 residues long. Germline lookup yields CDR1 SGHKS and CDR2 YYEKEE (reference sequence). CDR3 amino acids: CASKWAGNTEAFF. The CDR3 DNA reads TGTGCCAGCAAGTGGGCGGGGAACACTGAAGCTTTCTTT.

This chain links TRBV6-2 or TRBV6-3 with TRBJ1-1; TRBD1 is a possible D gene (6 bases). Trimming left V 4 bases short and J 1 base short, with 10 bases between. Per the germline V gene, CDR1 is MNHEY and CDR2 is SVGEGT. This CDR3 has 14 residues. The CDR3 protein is CASSSPGANTEAFF. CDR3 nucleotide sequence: TGTGCCAGCAGTTCCCCAGGGGCGAACACTGAAGCTTTCTTT.

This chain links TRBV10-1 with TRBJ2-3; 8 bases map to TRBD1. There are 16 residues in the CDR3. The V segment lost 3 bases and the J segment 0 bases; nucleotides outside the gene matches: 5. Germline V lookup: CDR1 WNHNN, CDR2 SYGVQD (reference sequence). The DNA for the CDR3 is TGCGCCAGCAGTGAAAAGGACAGGGTTAGCACAGATACGCAGTATTTT. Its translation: CASSEKDRVSTDTQYF.

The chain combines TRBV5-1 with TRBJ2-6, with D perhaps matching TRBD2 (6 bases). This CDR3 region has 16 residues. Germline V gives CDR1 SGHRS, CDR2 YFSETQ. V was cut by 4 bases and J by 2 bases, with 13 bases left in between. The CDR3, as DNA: TGCGCCAGCAGCCCCGGTGCGGGGACTGGGGCCAACGTCCTGACTTTC. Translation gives CASSPGAGTGANVLTF.

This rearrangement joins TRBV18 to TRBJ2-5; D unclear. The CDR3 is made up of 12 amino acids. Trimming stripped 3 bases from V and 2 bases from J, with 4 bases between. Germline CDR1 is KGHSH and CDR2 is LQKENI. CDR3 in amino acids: CASSPNQETQYF. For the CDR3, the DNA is TGTGCCAGCTCACCTAATCAAGAGACCCAGTACTTC.

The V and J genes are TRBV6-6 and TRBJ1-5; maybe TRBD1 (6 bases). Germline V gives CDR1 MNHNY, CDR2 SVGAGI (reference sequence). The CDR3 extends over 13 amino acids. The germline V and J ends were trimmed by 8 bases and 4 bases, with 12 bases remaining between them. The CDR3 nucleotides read TGTGCCAGCTCCCGGGGGGCGAATCAGCCCCAGCATTTT. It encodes CASSRGANQPQHF.

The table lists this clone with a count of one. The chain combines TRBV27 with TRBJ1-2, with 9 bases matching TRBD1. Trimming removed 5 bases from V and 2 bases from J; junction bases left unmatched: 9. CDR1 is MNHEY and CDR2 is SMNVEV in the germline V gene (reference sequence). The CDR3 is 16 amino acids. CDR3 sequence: CASSPGGQGGNYGYTF. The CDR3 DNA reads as TGTGCCAGCAGTCCCGGGGGACAGGGAGGCAACTATGGCTACACCTTC.

CDR3 sequence (DNA): TGTGCCAGCAGTGAAGGTTGGCAGTCCTATGGCTACACCTTC. The encoded protein is CASSEGWQSYGYTF. The chain uses TRBV6-1 and TRBJ1-2; D ambiguous. Germline V gene sequence: CDR1 MNHNS, CDR2 SASEGT. The V end lost 1 base, the J end lost 4 bases, and 10 bases lay between the germline ends. The length of the CDR3 is 14 residues.

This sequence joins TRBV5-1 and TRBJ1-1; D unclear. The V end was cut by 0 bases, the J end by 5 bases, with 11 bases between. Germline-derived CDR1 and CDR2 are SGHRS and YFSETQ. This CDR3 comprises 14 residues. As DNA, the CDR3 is TGCGCCAGCAGCTTGGGGCAGGTTTATACTGAAGCTTTCTTT. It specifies CASSLGQVYTEAFF.